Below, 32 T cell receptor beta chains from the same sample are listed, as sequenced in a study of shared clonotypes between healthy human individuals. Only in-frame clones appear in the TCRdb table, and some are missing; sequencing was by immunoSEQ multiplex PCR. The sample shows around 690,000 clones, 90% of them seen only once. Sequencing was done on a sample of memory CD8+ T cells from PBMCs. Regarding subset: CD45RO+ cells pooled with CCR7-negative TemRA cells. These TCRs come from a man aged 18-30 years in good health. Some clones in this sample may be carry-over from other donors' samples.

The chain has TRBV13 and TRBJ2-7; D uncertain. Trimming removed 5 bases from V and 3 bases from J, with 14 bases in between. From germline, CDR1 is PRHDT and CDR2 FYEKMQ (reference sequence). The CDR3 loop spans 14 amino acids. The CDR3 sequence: CASSPPGGYYEQYF. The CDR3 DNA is TGTGCCAGCAGCCCCCCCGGCGGTTACTACGAGCAGTACTTC.

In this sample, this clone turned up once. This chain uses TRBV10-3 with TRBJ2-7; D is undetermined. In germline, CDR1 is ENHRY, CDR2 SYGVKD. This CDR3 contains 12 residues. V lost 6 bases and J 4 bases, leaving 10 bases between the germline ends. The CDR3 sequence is CAIRDIGYEQYF. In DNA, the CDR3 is TGTGCCATCAGAGACATAGGGTACGAGCAGTACTTC.

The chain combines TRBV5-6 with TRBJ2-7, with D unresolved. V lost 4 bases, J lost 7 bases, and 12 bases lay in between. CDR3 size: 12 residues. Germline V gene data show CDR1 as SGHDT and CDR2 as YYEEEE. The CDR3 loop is CASSTTHVEQYF. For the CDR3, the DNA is TGTGCCAGCAGCACTACACATGTGGAGCAGTACTTC.

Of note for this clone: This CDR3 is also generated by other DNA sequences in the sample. Here the CDR3 DNA reads TGTGCCAGCAGCGGCCGGGACGGAAGCTCCTACGAGCAGTACTTC. This encodes CASSGRDGSSYEQYF. This chain connects TRBV27 to TRBJ2-7; TRBD1 or TRBD2 may be the D gene (5 bases each). Germline loops: CDR1 MNHEY, CDR2 SMNVEV (reference sequence). This CDR3 comprises 15 residues. V was pared by 6 bases and J by 0 bases, with 15 bases between.

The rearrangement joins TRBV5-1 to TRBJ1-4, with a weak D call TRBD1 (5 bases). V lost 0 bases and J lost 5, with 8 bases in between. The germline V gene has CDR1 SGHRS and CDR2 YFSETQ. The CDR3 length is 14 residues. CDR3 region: CASSLAGLNEKLFF. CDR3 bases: TGCGCCAGCAGCTTGGCAGGGTTGAATGAAAAACTGTTTTTT.

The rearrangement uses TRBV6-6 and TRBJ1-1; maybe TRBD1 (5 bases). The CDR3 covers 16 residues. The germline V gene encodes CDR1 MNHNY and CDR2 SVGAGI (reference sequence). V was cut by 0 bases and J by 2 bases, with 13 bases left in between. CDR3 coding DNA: TGTGCCAGCAGTTACTCTTTGGGACTGATAAACACTGAAGCTTTCTTT. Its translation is CASSYSLGLINTEAFF.

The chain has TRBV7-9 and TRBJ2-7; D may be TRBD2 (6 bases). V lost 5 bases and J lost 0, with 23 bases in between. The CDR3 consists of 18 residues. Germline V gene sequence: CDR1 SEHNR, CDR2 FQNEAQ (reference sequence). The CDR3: CASSHAKSTSPDSYEQYF. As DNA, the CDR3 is TGTGCCAGCAGCCATGCCAAATCCACTAGCCCCGACTCCTACGAGCAGTACTTC.

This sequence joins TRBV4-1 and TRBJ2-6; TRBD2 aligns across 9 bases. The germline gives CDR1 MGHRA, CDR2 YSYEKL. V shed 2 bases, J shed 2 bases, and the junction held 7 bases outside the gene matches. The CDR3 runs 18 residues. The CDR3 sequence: CASSQYFQREAGANVLTF. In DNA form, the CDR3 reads TGCGCCAGCAGCCAATATTTCCAGCGGGAGGCTGGGGCCAACGTCCTGACTTTC.

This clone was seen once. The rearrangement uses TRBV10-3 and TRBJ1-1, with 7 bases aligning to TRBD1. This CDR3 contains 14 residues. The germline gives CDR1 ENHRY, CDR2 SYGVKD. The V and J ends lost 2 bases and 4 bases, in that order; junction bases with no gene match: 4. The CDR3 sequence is CAISEPGGITEAFF. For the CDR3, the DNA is TGTGCCATCAGTGAGCCAGGGGGGATCACTGAAGCTTTCTTT.

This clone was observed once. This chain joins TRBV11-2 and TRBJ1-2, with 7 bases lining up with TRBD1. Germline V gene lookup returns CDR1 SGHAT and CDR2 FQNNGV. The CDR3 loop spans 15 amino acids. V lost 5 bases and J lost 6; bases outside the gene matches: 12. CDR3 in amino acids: CASSRDPGQLNGYTF. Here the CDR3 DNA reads TGTGCCAGCAGCAGAGACCCGGGACAGCTAAATGGCTACACCTTC.

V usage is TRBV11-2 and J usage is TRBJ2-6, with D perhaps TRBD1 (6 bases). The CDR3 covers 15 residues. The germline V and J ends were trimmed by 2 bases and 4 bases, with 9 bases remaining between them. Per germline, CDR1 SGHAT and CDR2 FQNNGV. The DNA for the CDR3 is TGTGCCAGCAGCTTAACAGGGTTCGGGGCCAACGTCCTGACTTTC. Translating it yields CASSLTGFGANVLTF. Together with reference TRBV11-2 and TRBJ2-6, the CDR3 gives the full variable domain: EAGVAQSPRYKIIEKRQSVAFWCNPISGHATLYWYQQILGQGPKLLIQFQNNGVVDDSQLPKDRFSAERLKGVDSTLKIQPAKLEDSAVYLCASSLTGFGANVLTFGAGSRLTVL.

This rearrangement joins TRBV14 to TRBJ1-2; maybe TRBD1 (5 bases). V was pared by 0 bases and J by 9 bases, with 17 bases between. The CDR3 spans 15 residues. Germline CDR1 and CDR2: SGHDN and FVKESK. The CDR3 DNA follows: TGTGCCAGCAGCCAAGAGCCGGACACAATCAGTCGCTACACCTTC. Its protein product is CASSQEPDTISRYTF.

The CDR3 DNA is TGTGCCAGCAGTTTAGGGGGGAGACCCTACAATGAGCAGTTCTTC. Translated, it gives CASSLGGRPYNEQFF. This chain uses TRBV27 with TRBJ2-1; tentatively, D is TRBD2 (6 bases). The CDR3 consists of 15 residues. CDR1 is MNHEY and CDR2 is SMNVEV in the germline V gene (reference sequence). The germline V and J ends were trimmed by 2 bases and 2 bases, with 10 bases remaining between them.

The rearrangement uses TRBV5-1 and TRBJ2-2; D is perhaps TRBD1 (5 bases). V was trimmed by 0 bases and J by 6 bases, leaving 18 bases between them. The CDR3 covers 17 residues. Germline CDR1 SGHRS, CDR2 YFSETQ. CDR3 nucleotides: TGCGCCAGCAGCTTGGGGGCTCCTATGGGGCCAGCCGGGGAGCTGTTTTTT. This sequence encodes CASSLGAPMGPAGELFF.

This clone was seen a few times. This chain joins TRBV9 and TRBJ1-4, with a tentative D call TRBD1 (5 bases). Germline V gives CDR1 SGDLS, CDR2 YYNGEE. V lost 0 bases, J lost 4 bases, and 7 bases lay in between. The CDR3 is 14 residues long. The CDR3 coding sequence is TGTGCCAGCAGCGTAGGGGGGAATAATGAAAAACTGTTTTTT. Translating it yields CASSVGGNNEKLFF.

CDR3 residues: CASIEDLRNYGYTF. The CDR3 coding sequence is TGTGCCAGCATTGAGGACCTGAGGAACTATGGCTACACCTTC. The chain links TRBV6-5 to TRBJ1-2; D is unclear. Trimming removed 7 bases at V and 2 bases at J, with 14 bases between. The germline CDR1 and CDR2 sequences are MNHEY and SVGAGI. This CDR3 spans 14 amino acids.

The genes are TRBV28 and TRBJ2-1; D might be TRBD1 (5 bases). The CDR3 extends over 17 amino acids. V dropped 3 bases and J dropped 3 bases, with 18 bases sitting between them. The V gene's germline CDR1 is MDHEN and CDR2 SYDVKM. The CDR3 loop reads CASSLISGPSNYNEQFF. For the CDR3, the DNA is TGTGCCAGCAGTTTGATTTCAGGGCCATCAAACTACAATGAGCAGTTCTTC.

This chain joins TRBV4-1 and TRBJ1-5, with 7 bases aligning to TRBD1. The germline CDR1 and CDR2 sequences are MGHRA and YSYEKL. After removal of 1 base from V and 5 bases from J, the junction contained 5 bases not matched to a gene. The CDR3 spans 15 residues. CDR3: CASSQALQGHQPQHF. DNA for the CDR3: TGCGCCAGCAGCCAAGCCCTACAGGGGCATCAGCCCCAGCATTTT.

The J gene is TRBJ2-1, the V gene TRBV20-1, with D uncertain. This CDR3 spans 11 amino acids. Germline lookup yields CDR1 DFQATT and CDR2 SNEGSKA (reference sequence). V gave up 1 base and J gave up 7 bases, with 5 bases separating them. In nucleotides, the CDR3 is TGCAGTGCTAGAGTAGGAAATGAGCAGTTCTTC. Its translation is CSARVGNEQFF.

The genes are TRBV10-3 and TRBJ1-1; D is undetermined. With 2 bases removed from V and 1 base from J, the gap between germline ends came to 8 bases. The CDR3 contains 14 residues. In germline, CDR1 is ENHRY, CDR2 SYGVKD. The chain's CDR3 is CAISEMVPNTEAFF. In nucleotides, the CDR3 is TGTGCCATCAGTGAGATGGTACCGAACACTGAAGCTTTCTTT.

Here the CDR3 DNA reads TGCGCCAGCAGCCCTAGGCTCCAAAGCTCCTACGAGCAGTACTTC. This translates into CASSPRLQSSYEQYF. The chain links TRBV4-1 to TRBJ2-7, with D hard to call. The germline gives CDR1 MGHRA, CDR2 YSYEKL. CDR3 size: 15 residues. Trimming took off 4 bases at V and 0 bases at J, with 13 bases between the two ends.

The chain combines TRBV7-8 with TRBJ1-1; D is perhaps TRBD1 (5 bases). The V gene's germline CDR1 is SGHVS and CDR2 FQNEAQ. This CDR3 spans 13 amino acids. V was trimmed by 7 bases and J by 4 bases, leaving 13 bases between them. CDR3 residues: CASKLRGVTEAFF. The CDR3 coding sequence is TGTGCCAGCAAATTACGGGGGGTCACTGAAGCTTTCTTT.

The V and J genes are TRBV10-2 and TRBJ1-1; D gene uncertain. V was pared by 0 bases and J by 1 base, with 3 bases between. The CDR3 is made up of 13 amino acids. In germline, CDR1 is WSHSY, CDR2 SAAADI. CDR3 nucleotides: TGCGCCAGCAGTGAGTCCAGGAACACTGAAGCTTTCTTT. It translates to CASSESRNTEAFF.

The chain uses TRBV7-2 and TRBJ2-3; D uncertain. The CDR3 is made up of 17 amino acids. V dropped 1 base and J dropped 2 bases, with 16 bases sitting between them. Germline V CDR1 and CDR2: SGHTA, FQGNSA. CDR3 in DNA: TGTGCCAGCAGCTTAGGGTACTTTTCCTCCCTCACAGATACGCAGTATTTT. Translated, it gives CASSLGYFSSLTDTQYF.

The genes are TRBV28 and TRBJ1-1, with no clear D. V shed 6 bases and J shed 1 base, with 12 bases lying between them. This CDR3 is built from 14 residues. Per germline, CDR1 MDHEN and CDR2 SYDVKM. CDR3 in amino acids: CASSLETKNTEAFF. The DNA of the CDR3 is TGTGCCAGCAGCCTCGAGACGAAGAACACTGAAGCTTTCTTT.

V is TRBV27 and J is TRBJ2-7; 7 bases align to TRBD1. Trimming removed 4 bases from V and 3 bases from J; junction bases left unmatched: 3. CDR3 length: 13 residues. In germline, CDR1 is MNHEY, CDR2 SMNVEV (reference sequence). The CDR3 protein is CASSYRGLYEQYF. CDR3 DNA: TGTGCCAGCAGTTACAGGGGCCTCTACGAGCAGTACTTC.

The DNA of the CDR3 is TGTGCCAGCAGTTTAAAAGGACAGGGGTCAGATACGCAGTATTTT. Encoded protein: CASSLKGQGSDTQYF. V and J are TRBV28 and TRBJ2-3; 9 nucleotides match TRBD1. Germline V gives CDR1 MDHEN, CDR2 SYDVKM. This CDR3 contains 15 residues. The trim removed 2 bases at V and 4 bases at J, leaving 4 bases unmatched. Drawing the rest from reference TRBV28 and TRBJ2-3, the complete variable domain is DVKVTQSSRYLVKRTGEKVFLECVQDMDHENMFWYRQDPGLGLRLIYFSYDVKMKEKGDIPEGYSVSREKKERFSLILESASTNQTSMYLCASSLKGQGSDTQYFGPGTRLTVL.

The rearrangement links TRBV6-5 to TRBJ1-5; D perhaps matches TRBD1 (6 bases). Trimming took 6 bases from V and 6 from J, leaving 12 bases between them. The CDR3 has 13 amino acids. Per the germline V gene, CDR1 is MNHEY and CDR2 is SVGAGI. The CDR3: CASSRNRVQPQHF. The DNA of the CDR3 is TGTGCCAGCAGCCGGAACAGGGTTCAGCCCCAGCATTTT.

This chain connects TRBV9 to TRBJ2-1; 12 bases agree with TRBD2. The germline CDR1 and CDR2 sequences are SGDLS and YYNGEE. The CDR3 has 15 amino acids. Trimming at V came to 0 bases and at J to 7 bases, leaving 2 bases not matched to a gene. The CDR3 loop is CASSVVGLAGNEQFF. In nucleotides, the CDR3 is TGTGCCAGCAGCGTAGTAGGACTAGCGGGGAATGAGCAGTTCTTC.

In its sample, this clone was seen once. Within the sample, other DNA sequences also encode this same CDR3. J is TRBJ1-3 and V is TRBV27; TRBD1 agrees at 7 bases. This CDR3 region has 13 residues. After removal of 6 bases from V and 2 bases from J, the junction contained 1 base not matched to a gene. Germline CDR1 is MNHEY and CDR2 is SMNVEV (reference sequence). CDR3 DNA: TGTGCCAGCAGCGACAGGGCTGGAAACACCATATATTTT. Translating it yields CASSDRAGNTIYF.

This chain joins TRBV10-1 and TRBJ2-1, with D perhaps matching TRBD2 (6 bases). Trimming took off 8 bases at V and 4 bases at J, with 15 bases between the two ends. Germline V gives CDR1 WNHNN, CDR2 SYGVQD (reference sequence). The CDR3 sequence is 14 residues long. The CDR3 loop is CASGRTIPYNEQFF. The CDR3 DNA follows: TGCGCCAGCGGGAGGACGATACCGTACAATGAGCAGTTCTTC.

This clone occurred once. CDR3 in amino acids: CASRRYVGPSNQPQHF. CDR3 coding DNA: TGTGCCAGCAGGAGATACGTTGGGCCCAGCAATCAGCCCCAGCATTTT. The chain has TRBV5-6 and TRBJ1-5; D ambiguous. V shed 5 bases and J shed 1 base, with 16 bases lying between them. This CDR3 comprises 16 residues. CDR1 is SGHDT and CDR2 is YYEEEE in the germline V gene.